This paragraph covers one T cell receptor (beta chain) sequence. There is no known antigen for this receptor. No quality values exist for individual bases; no much larger clone is one base distant. The study tested focal radiation therapy combined with CTLA-4 blockade (ipilimumab) in patients with chemo-refractory metastatic non-small-cell lung cancer. Libraries were made using the immunoSEQ multiplex PCR assay. TCRdb provides this immuneACCESS table in a form limited to in-frame rearrangements. Some clones are lacking; in checked studies, under half of them reflect an unresolved V gene, and why the rest are absent is not known. The sample table lists under 50,000 clones, just under 80% of them with a count of one. The top ten constitute 20% to 25% of the sample. The sample belongs to a study of radiotherapy plus CTLA-4 blockade in lung cancer (dated by TCRdb to 2016 to 2018). Looking at the study overall: Among the enrolled patients, roughly 17% had an objective response, and about 30% reached disease control.

What the authors observed across the whole study: TCR clones derived from tumors expanded in peripheral blood after treatment with radiotherapy and ipilimumab. Early dynamic changes in blood T cell clones, together with increased serum interferon-beta after radiation, were reported as the strongest predictors of response.

The CDR3 has 17 amino acids, counting the end cysteine and phenylalanine. The only DNA kept is the CDR3, 51 bases in frame from the first base. Deletion took 2 bases off V and 3 bases off J, with a span of 16 bases between the germline ends. CDR1 and CDR2 were assigned from the germline V gene as SGHAT and FQNNGV. This TCR came from a human donor with non-small cell lung cancer that progressed on radiotherapy plus ipilimumab. The chain was built from TRBV11-2 and TRBJ2-2; D gene: possibly TRBD2, on 7 matching bases. This sample comprised peripheral blood, obtained from a patient treated with radiotherapy plus ipilimumab. The CDR3 reads as follows: CASSLPRWGGDTGELFF. The DNA sequence is as follows: TGTGCCAGCAGCTTACCCAGGTGGGGGGGCGACACCGGGGAGCTGTTTTTT.